This TCR beta chain was documented in a study of blood T cells in healthy people across ages. PCR was performed a second time for about 6 to 12 cycles using a sample-barcoded 5' primer and a J-beta primer mix. Each CDR3 protein gets one entry after TCRdb re-called the 5' RACE reads with MiXCR. The sample contains more than 900,000 distinct CDR3 sequences, almost 25% of which appear only once. From germline, CDR1 is SGHRS and CDR2 YFSETQ. The CDR3 is 15 amino acids. These same data were also listed under a study on T cells of mothers and their children. As that report states: Per child, around 3 million TCR beta CDR3 reads were obtained, against over 9 million per mother.

The sequenced material came from blood. The chain carries TRBV5-1 and TRBJ2-1; 11 nucleotides align to TRBD2. The DNA end favors TRBJ2-5, so the J call may be wrong. The origin of this receptor is a girl aged 2 to 10 in good health. The CDR3 here is CASSTLAGEGETQYF. The CDR3 DNA sequence: TGCGCCAGCAGCACACTAGCGGGAGAGGGAGAGACCCAGTACTTC.